These T cell receptor beta chains were read from a single sample in a study of T cells in tuberculosis. Here immunoSEQ multiplex PCR was the method, and the copy in TCRdb shows in-frame clones only, minus some. This repertoire shows tens of thousands of clones, around 97% found once; its top ten account for approximately 6.2%. Material for sequencing was PBMCs. The source is a donor aged 5-35 years with latent tuberculosis or without tuberculosis infection. The CDR3 runs from the conserved cysteine through the conserved F or W. Each record gives: V gene, D gene, clone size, J gene, CDR3 protein, CDR3 DNA. D genes are given only for firm matches. Expanded clones are given a class, and other clones once, few, many or no size at all.

v_call: TRBV10-3
d_call: TRBD1
clone_size: NA
j_call: TRBJ2-7
cdr3_aa: CATADRGTSYEQYF
cdr3_nt: TGTGCCACAGCCGACAGGGGCACTTCCTACGAGCAGTACTTC

v_call: TRBV4-1
d_call: TRBD2
clone_size: NA
j_call: TRBJ2-3
cdr3_aa: CASSQPGMRLAASSSTDTQYF
cdr3_nt: TGCGCCAGCAGCCAACCTGGCATGCGACTAGCCGCGAGTTCGAGCACAGATACGCAGTATTTT

v_call: TRBV5-4
d_call: NA
clone_size: NA
j_call: TRBJ2-7
cdr3_aa: CASSTGNEQYF
cdr3_nt: TGTGCCAGCAGTACAGGGAACGAGCAGTACTTC

v_call: TRBV2
d_call: TRBD2
clone_size: NA
j_call: TRBJ2-1
cdr3_aa: CASRRIAGGRNEQFF
cdr3_nt: TGTGCCAGCAGACGAATAGCGGGGGGCAGGAATGAGCAGTTCTTC

v_call: TRBV4-1
d_call: NA
clone_size: NA
j_call: TRBJ2-1
cdr3_aa: CASSQDSDRPEFF
cdr3_nt: TGCGCCAGCAGCCAAGATTCCGACAGGCCTGAGTTCTTC

v_call: TRBV5-1
d_call: NA
clone_size: NA
j_call: TRBJ2-3
cdr3_aa: CASSPSVGSDTQYF
cdr3_nt: TGCGCCAGCAGCCCTAGCGTAGGCTCAGATACGCAGTATTTT

v_call: TRBV5-1
d_call: TRBD1
clone_size: NA
j_call: TRBJ1-4
cdr3_aa: CASSSGQEYEKLFF
cdr3_nt: TGCGCCAGCAGCTCGGGACAGGAATATGAAAAACTGTTTTTT

v_call: TRBV2
d_call: TRBD2
clone_size: NA
j_call: TRBJ2-2
cdr3_aa: CASRTSGGAVYGELFF
cdr3_nt: TGTGCCAGCAGGACTAGCGGGGGGGCGGTTTACGGGGAGCTGTTTTTT

v_call: TRBV5-4
d_call: TRBD1
clone_size: NA
j_call: TRBJ2-3
cdr3_aa: CASSPQGTDTQYF
cdr3_nt: TGTGCCAGTAGCCCACAGGGGACAGATACGCAGTATTTT

v_call: TRBV28
d_call: NA
clone_size: NA
j_call: TRBJ1-2
cdr3_aa: CATDPSANGDYGYTF
cdr3_nt: TGTGCCACCGATCCCTCAGCCAACGGGGACTATGGCTACACCTTC

v_call: TRBV2
d_call: NA
clone_size: NA
j_call: TRBJ1-5
cdr3_aa: CASSDVRGGLNQPQHF
cdr3_nt: TGTGCCAGCAGTGACGTTCGCGGTGGCCTCAATCAGCCCCAGCATTTT

v_call: TRBV10-3
d_call: TRBD2
clone_size: once
j_call: TRBJ2-3
cdr3_aa: CAISAAGGPDTQYF
cdr3_nt: TGTGCCATCAGTGCAGCGGGGGGCCCGGATACGCAGTATTTT

v_call: TRBV19
d_call: NA
clone_size: once
j_call: TRBJ2-3
cdr3_aa: CASSKRLETDTQYF
cdr3_nt: TGTGCCAGTAGTAAACGACTAGAGACAGATACGCAGTATTTT

v_call: TRBV10-3
d_call: TRBD1
clone_size: NA
j_call: TRBJ2-7
cdr3_aa: CAISEGTGVHEQYF
cdr3_nt: TGTGCCATCAGTGAAGGGACAGGGGTCCACGAGCAGTACTTC

v_call: TRBV15
d_call: NA
clone_size: NA
j_call: TRBJ2-7
cdr3_aa: CATSKGGGYEQYF
cdr3_nt: TGTGCCACCAGCAAAGGAGGCGGCTACGAGCAGTACTTC

v_call: TRBV25-1
d_call: NA
clone_size: NA
j_call: TRBJ2-3
cdr3_aa: CASSELGGRATDTQYF
cdr3_nt: TGTGCCAGCAGTGAACTCGGGGGAAGGGCCACAGATACGCAGTATTTT

v_call: TRBV29-1
d_call: TRBD1
clone_size: once
j_call: TRBJ1-2
cdr3_aa: CSVDDRLFRGRGYGYTF
cdr3_nt: TGCAGCGTTGACGATCGCCTGTTTAGGGGGCGAGGCTATGGCTACACCTTC

v_call: TRBV6-5
d_call: NA
clone_size: NA
j_call: TRBJ1-5
cdr3_aa: CASSYSMEKPQHF
cdr3_nt: TGTGCCAGCAGTTACTCGATGGAGAAGCCCCAGCATTTT

v_call: TRBV6-5
d_call: NA
clone_size: NA
j_call: TRBJ1-1
cdr3_aa: CASSSLLFQRAFF
cdr3_nt: TGTGCCAGCAGTTCTCTACTCTTTCAGCGAGCTTTCTTT

v_call: TRBV5-1
d_call: NA
clone_size: NA
j_call: TRBJ1-1
cdr3_aa: CASSLTGLTEAFF
cdr3_nt: TGCGCCAGCAGCTTAACAGGGTTGACTGAAGCTTTCTTT

v_call: TRBV5-8
d_call: NA
clone_size: NA
j_call: TRBJ2-2
cdr3_aa: CASNRDSYTGELFF
cdr3_nt: TGTGCCAGCAACCGAGACAGCTACACCGGGGAGCTGTTTTTT

v_call: TRBV7-8
d_call: TRBD1
clone_size: NA
j_call: TRBJ1-5
cdr3_aa: CASSPGQGNQPQHF
cdr3_nt: TGTGCCAGCAGCCCGGGACAGGGAAATCAGCCCCAGCATTTT

v_call: TRBV28
d_call: NA
clone_size: NA
j_call: TRBJ1-2
cdr3_aa: CASSVSNYGYTF
cdr3_nt: TGTGCCAGCAGCGTCAGTAACTATGGCTACACCTTC

v_call: TRBV2
d_call: NA
clone_size: NA
j_call: TRBJ2-1
cdr3_aa: CASSVEFFDKFF
cdr3_nt: TGTGCCAGCAGTGTCGAGTTTTTTGATAAGTTCTTC

v_call: TRBV27
d_call: TRBD2
clone_size: NA
j_call: TRBJ2-1
cdr3_aa: CASSLTSGRAGNEQFF
cdr3_nt: TGTGCCAGCAGTTTGACTAGCGGGAGGGCTGGGAATGAGCAGTTCTTC

v_call: TRBV6-1
d_call: NA
clone_size: NA
j_call: TRBJ1-1
cdr3_aa: CASSPRRGAFF
cdr3_nt: TGTGCCAGCAGTCCAAGACGGGGAGCTTTCTTT

v_call: TRBV6-5
d_call: NA
clone_size: NA
j_call: TRBJ2-5
cdr3_aa: CASSFRGGYQETQYF
cdr3_nt: TGTGCCAGCAGTTTCCGAGGAGGGTACCAAGAGACCCAGTACTTC

v_call: TRBV6-8
d_call: NA
clone_size: NA
j_call: TRBJ2-7
cdr3_aa: CASSCGEGGYEQYF
cdr3_nt: TGTGCCAGCAGCTGTGGGGAGGGGGGCTACGAGCAGTACTTC

v_call: TRBV27
d_call: NA
clone_size: NA
j_call: TRBJ1-4
cdr3_aa: CASSPLTATNEKLFF
cdr3_nt: TGTGCCAGCAGCCCTTTGACAGCAACTAATGAAAAACTGTTTTTT

v_call: TRBV11-2
d_call: TRBD2
clone_size: NA
j_call: TRBJ2-7
cdr3_aa: CASSLPREFAYEQYF
cdr3_nt: TGTGCCAGCAGCTTACCGCGGGAGTTCGCCTACGAGCAGTACTTC

v_call: TRBV5-1
d_call: TRBD2
clone_size: NA
j_call: TRBJ2-1
cdr3_aa: CASSSGTSGYNEQFF
cdr3_nt: TGCGCCAGCAGCTCCGGGACTAGCGGTTACAATGAGCAGTTCTTC

v_call: TRBV5-5
d_call: NA
clone_size: NA
j_call: TRBJ2-7
cdr3_aa: CASRVAGTSRPEQYF
cdr3_nt: TGTGCCAGCAGGGTTGCGGGGACGTCTCGTCCCGAGCAGTACTTC

v_call: TRBV4-2
d_call: TRBD1
clone_size: NA
j_call: TRBJ1-3
cdr3_aa: CASRHTGAGSGNTIYF
cdr3_nt: TGTGCCAGCAGGCACACAGGGGCCGGCTCTGGAAACACCATATATTTT

v_call: TRBV19
d_call: NA
clone_size: NA
j_call: TRBJ2-7
cdr3_aa: CASMTGIWPHEQYF
cdr3_nt: TGTGCCAGTATGACGGGGATATGGCCCCACGAGCAGTACTTC

v_call: TRBV27
d_call: TRBD2
clone_size: NA
j_call: TRBJ2-3
cdr3_aa: CASSYSVRSSGGTDTQYF
cdr3_nt: TGTGCCAGCAGTTATAGTGTTAGATCTAGCGGGGGCACAGATACGCAGTATTTT

v_call: TRBV15
d_call: NA
clone_size: NA
j_call: TRBJ2-7
cdr3_aa: CATSRALTRDEQYF
cdr3_nt: TGTGCCACCAGCAGAGCCCTCACCAGGGACGAGCAGTACTTC

v_call: TRBV5-6
d_call: TRBD2
clone_size: NA
j_call: TRBJ2-7
cdr3_aa: CASSFPRAGVYEQYF
cdr3_nt: TGTGCCAGCAGCTTTCCGCGGGCGGGAGTCTACGAGCAGTACTTC

v_call: TRBV5-1
d_call: TRBD2
clone_size: NA
j_call: TRBJ2-5
cdr3_aa: CASSLGEVAGAGETQYF
cdr3_nt: TGCGCCAGCAGCTTGGGGGAGGTAGCGGGGGCCGGCGAGACCCAGTACTTC

v_call: TRBV6-1
d_call: NA
clone_size: NA
j_call: TRBJ1-1
cdr3_aa: CASRRSGTMNTEAFF
cdr3_nt: TGTGCCAGCAGGAGGTCAGGGACTATGAACACTGAAGCTTTCTTT

v_call: TRBV6-4
d_call: TRBD2
clone_size: few
j_call: TRBJ2-3
cdr3_aa: CASSDSRGGTDTQYF
cdr3_nt: TGTGCCAGCAGTGACTCGCGGGGGGGCACAGATACGCAGTATTTT

v_call: TRBV10-2
d_call: NA
clone_size: NA
j_call: TRBJ2-3
cdr3_aa: CASSPMGGGVEDTQYF
cdr3_nt: TGCGCCAGCAGTCCCATGGGAGGCGGAGTGGAAGATACGCAGTATTTT

v_call: TRBV2
d_call: NA
clone_size: NA
j_call: TRBJ2-7
cdr3_aa: CASSDGVSQIPYF
cdr3_nt: TGTGCCAGCAGTGACGGGGTCTCACAGATCCCGTACTTC

v_call: TRBV6-5
d_call: NA
clone_size: NA
j_call: TRBJ2-1
cdr3_aa: CASSYSQGGEQFF
cdr3_nt: TGTGCCAGCAGTTACTCGCAAGGAGGCGAGCAGTTCTTC

v_call: TRBV30
d_call: NA
clone_size: NA
j_call: TRBJ2-1
cdr3_aa: CAWTSFYNEQFF
cdr3_nt: TGTGCCTGGACCTCCTTCTACAATGAGCAGTTCTTC

v_call: TRBV5-1
d_call: TRBD2
clone_size: NA
j_call: TRBJ2-3
cdr3_aa: CASRRGGWMRQDTQYF
cdr3_nt: TGCGCCAGTAGGCGGGGGGGCTGGATGCGTCAAGATACGCAGTATTTT

v_call: TRBV5-1
d_call: NA
clone_size: once
j_call: TRBJ1-4
cdr3_aa: CASSLLSATNEKLFF
cdr3_nt: TGCGCCAGCAGCTTGCTTTCAGCAACTAATGAAAAACTGTTTTTT

v_call: TRBV28
d_call: TRBD1
clone_size: NA
j_call: TRBJ1-2
cdr3_aa: CASNDMGQPLNYGYTF
cdr3_nt: TGTGCCAGCAACGATATGGGACAGCCACTTAACTATGGCTACACCTTC

v_call: TRBV19
d_call: TRBD2
clone_size: NA
j_call: TRBJ2-5
cdr3_aa: CASGLAGVLQETQYF
cdr3_nt: TGTGCCAGTGGCCTAGCGGGGGTGCTCCAAGAGACCCAGTACTTC

v_call: TRBV25-1
d_call: TRBD1
clone_size: NA
j_call: TRBJ2-1
cdr3_aa: CASSGTGRTYNEQFF
cdr3_nt: TGTGCCAGCAGCGGGACAGGTAGGACCTACAATGAGCAGTTCTTC

v_call: TRBV29-1
d_call: TRBD1
clone_size: once
j_call: TRBJ1-5
cdr3_aa: CSVEESGGGQPQHF
cdr3_nt: TGCAGCGTTGAAGAGTCAGGGGGCGGTCAGCCCCAGCATTTT

v_call: TRBV9
d_call: TRBD2
clone_size: NA
j_call: TRBJ2-5
cdr3_aa: CASSGTGTRGETQYF
cdr3_nt: TGTGCCAGCAGCGGTACCGGGACTAGGGGAGAGACCCAGTACTTC

v_call: TRBV7-2
d_call: TRBD2
clone_size: once
j_call: TRBJ2-3
cdr3_aa: CASSLGTMGGDTQYF
cdr3_nt: TGTGCCAGCAGCCTAGGGACTATGGGGGGGGATACGCAGTATTTT

v_call: TRBV11-2
d_call: TRBD1
clone_size: few
j_call: TRBJ2-5
cdr3_aa: CASSLDPTGGLRETQYF
cdr3_nt: TGTGCCAGCAGCTTAGATCCGACAGGGGGCCTGCGGGAGACCCAGTACTTC